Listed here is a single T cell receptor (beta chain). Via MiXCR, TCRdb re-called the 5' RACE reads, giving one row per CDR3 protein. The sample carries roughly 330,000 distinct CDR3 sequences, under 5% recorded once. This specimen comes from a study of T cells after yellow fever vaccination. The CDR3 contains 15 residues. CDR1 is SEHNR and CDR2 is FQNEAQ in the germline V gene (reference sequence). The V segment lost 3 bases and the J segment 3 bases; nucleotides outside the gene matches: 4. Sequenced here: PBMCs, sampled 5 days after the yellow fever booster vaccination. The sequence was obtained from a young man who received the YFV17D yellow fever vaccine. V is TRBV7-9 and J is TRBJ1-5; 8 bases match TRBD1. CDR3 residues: CASSLTGDDNQPQHF. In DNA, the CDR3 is TGTGCCAGCAGCTTGACAGGGGATGACAATCAGCCCCAGCATTTT.